This T cell receptor (beta chain) appears in the sequencing data of a study of neurological immune-mediated disorders. TCRdb redid the calling of the 5' RACE reads with MiXCR, one entry per CDR3 protein. The sample lists about 48,000 distinct CDR3 sequences, around 25% occurring once. The unsorted libraries were produced from 2 million PBMCs held at -80 C. Unmatched junction bases numbered 3, after V lost 1 base and J lost 4 bases. The germline CDR1 and CDR2 sequences are SGHTA and FQGNSA. CDR3 length: 15 amino acids. This clonotype was seen at least ten times. This receptor was taken from a woman between 65 and 79 years old in good health. Sequencing was carried out using PBMCs. The rearrangement links TRBV7-2 to TRBJ2-5; 10 bases are shared with TRBD1. The CDR3 protein is CASSLVGTGAETQYF. The CDR3 region has the DNA TGTGCCAGCAGCTTAGTCGGGACAGGGGCAGAGACCCAGTACTTC.